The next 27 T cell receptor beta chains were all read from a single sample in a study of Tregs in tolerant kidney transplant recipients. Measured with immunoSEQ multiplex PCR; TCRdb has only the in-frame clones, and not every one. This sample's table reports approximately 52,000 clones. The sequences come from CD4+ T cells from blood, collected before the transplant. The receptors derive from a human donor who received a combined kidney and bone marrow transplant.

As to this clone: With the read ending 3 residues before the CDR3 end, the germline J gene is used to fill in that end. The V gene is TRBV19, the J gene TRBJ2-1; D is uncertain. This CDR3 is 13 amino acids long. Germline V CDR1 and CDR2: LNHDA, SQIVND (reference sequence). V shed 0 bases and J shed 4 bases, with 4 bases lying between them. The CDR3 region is CASSIDSYNEQFF. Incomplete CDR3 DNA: TGTGCCAGTAGTATAGATTCGTACAATGAG.

CDR3 in amino acids: CASSSGLRAYEQYF. CDR3 DNA, as far as it was read: TGTGCCAGCAGCTCCGGTTTGCGTGCCTACGAG. The chain recombines TRBV7-2 with TRBJ2-7; no reliable D call. The read terminates 3 residues ahead of where the CDR3 ends, so the germline J gene completes it. Trimming removed 4 bases at V and 2 bases at J, with 12 bases between. Germline CDR1 reads SGHTA; CDR2 reads FQGNSA. The CDR3 runs to 14 residues.

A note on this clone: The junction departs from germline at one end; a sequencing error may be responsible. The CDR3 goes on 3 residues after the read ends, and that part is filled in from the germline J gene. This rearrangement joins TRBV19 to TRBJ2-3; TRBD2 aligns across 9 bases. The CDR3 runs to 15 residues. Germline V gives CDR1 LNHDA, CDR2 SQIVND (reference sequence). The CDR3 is CASSIASGTGNTQYF. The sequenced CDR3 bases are TGTGCCAGTAGCATAGCTAGCGGGACGGGAAATACG.

CDR3 sequence: CASHPLLAGQAYNEQFF. Partial CDR3 DNA: TGTGCCAGTCATCCATTACTAGCGGGGCAGGCCTACAATGAG. The V gene is TRBV19, the J gene TRBJ2-1; 10 bases match TRBD2. Read data end 3 residues before the CDR3 end; the end is taken from the germline J gene. The CDR3 has 17 amino acids. Losses at the gene ends were 8 bases for V and 2 bases for J; bases not matched to a gene: 12. Germline lookup yields CDR1 LNHDA and CDR2 SQIVND (reference sequence).

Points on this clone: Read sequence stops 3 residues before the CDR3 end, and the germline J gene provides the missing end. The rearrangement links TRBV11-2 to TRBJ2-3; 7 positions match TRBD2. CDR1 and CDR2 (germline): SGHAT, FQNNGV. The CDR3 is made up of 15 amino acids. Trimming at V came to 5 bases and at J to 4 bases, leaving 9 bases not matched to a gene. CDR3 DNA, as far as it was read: TGTGCCAGCAGCCATCCGACTAGCCCGTCAGATACG. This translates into CASSHPTSPSDT. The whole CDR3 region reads CASSHPTSPSDTQYF.

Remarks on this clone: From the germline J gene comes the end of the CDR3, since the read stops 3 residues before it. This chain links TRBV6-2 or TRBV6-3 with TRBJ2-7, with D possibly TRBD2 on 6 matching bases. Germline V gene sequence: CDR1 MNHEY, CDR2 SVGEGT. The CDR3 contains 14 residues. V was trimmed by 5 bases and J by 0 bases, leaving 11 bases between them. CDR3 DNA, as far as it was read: TGTGCCAGCAGTCGACCGGGACTCTCCTACGAG. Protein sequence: CASSRPGLSYE. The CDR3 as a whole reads CASSRPGLSYEQYF.

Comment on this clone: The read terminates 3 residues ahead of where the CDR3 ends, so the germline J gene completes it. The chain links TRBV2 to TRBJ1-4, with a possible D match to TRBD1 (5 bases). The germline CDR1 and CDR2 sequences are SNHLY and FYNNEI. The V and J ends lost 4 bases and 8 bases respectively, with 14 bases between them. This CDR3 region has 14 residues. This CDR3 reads CASSARRGDEKLFF. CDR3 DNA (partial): TGTGCCAGCAGTGCGCGAAGGGGAGACGAAAAA.

The CDR3: CSAAISAKNIQYF. The DNA read from the CDR3 is TGCAGTGCTGCGATTTCGGCCAAAAACATT. The rearrangement links TRBV20-1 to TRBJ2-4; D is undetermined. The read ends 3 residues before the CDR3 terminus; that terminus is restored from the germline J gene. The V gene's germline CDR1 is DFQATT and CDR2 SNEGSKA (reference sequence). This CDR3 is built from 13 residues. V dropped 5 bases and J dropped 1 base, with 9 bases sitting between them.

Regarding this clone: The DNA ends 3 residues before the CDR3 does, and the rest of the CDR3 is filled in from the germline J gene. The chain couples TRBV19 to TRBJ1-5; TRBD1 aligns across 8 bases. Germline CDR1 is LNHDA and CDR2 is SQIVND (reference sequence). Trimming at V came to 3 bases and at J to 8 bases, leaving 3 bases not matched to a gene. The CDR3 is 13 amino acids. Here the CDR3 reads CASSMNRGEPQHF. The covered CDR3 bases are TGTGCCAGTAGTATGAACAGGGGGGAGCCC.

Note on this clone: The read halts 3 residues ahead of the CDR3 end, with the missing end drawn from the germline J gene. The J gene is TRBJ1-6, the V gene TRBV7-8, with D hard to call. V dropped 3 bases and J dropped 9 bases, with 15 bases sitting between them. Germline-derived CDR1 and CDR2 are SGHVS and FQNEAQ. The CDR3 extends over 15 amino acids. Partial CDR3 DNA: TGTGCCAGCAGCTTCGAGGGCCGGCATGGTTCACCC. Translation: CASSFEGRHGSP. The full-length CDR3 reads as CASSFEGRHGSPLHF.

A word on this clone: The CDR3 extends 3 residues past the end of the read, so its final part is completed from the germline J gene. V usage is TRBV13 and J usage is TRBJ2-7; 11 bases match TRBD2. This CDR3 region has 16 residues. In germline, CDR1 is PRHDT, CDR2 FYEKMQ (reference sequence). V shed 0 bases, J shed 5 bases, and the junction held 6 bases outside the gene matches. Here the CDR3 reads CASSLGASGRRNEQYF. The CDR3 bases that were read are TGTGCCAGCAGCTTAGGGGCTAGCGGGAGGCGGAACGAG.

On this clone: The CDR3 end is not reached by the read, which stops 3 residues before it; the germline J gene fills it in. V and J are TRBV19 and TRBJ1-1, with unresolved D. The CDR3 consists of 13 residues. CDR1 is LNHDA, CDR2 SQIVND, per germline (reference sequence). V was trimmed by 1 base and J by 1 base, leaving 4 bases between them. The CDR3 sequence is CASSIVRNTEAFF. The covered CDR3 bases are TGTGCCAGTAGTATAGTTCGGAACACTGAA.

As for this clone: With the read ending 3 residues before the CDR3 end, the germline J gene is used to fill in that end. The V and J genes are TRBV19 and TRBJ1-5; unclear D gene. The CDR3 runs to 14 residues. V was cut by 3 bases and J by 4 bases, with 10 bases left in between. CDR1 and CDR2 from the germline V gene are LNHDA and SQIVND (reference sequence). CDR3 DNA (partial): TGTGCCAGTAGTATGAGGGCAATAAATCAGCCC. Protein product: CASSMRAINQP. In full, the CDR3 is CASSMRAINQPQHF.

The CDR3 here is CASSESGQGAYGYTF. CDR3 DNA (partial): TGTGCCAGCAGTGAGTCCGGACAGGGCGCCTATGGC. The rearrangement uses TRBV2 and TRBJ1-2; 8 nucleotides match TRBD1. The read ends 3 residues before the CDR3 terminus; that terminus is restored from the germline J gene. V shed 3 bases, J shed 4 bases, and the junction held 7 bases outside the gene matches. The length of the CDR3 is 15 residues. The V gene's germline CDR1 is SNHLY and CDR2 FYNNEI.

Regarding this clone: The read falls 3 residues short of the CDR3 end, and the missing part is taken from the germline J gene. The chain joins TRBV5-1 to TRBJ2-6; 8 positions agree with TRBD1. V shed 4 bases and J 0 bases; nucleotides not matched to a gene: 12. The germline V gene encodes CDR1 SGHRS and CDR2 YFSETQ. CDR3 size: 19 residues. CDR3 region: CASSRTAGGLISGANVLTF. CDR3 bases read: TGCGCCAGCAGCAGGACGGCAGGGGGCTTGATCTCTGGGGCCAACGTC.

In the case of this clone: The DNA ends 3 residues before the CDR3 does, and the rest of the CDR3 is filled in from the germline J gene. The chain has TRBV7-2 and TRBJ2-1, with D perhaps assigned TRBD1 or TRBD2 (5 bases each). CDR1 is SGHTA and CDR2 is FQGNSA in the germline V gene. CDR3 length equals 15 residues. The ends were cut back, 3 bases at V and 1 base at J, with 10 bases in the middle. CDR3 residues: CASSFEGRSYNEQFF. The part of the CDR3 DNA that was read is TGTGCCAGCAGCTTTGAGGGGCGGTCCTACAATGAG.

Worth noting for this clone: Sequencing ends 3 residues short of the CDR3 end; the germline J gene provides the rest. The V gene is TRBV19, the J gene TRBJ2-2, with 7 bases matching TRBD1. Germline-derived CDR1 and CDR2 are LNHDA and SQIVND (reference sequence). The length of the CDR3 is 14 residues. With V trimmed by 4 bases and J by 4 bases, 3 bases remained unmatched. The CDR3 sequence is CASSNTGATGELFF. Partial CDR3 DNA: TGTGCCAGTAGTAACACAGGGGCCACCGGGGAG. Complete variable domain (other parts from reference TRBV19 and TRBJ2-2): DGGITQSPKYLFRKEGQNVTLSCEQNLNHDAMYWYRQDPGQGLRLIYYSQIVNDFQKGDIAEGYSVSREKKESFPLTVTSAQKNPTAFYLCASSNTGATGELFFGEGSRLTVL.

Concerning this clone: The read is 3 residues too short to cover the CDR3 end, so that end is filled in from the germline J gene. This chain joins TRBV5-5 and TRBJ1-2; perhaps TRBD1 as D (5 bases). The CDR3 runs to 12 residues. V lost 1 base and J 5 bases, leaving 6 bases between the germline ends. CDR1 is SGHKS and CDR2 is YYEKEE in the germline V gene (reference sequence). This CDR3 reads CASSLPGYGYTF. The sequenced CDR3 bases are TGTGCCAGCAGCTTGCCAGGGTATGGC.

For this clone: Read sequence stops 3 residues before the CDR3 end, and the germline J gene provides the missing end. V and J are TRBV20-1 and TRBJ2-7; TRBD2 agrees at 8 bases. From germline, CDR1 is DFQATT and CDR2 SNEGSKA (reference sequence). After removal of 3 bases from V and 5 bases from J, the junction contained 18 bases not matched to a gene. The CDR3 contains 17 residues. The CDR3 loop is CSARGSGNAQEGNEQYF. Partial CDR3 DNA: TGCAGTGCTAGGGGTAGCGGGAATGCGCAAGAAGGCAACGAG.

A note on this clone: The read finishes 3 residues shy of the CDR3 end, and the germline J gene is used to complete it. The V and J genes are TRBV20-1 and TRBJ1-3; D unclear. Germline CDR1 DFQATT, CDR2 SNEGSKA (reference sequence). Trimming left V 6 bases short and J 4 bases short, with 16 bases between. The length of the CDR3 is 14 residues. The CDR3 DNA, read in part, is TGCAGTGCAGTCGTCATCCCTAGAGGAAACACC. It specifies CSAVVIPRGNT. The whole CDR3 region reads CSAVVIPRGNTIYF.

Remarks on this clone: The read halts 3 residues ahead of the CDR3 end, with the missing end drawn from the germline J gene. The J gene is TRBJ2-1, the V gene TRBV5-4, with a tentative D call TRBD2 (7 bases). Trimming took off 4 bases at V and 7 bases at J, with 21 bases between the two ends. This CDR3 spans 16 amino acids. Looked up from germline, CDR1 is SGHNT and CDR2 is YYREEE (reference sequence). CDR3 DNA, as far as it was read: TGTGCCAGCAGCGGCGGTGGGGGCCTCGGGGGGAATGAG. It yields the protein CASSGGGGLGGNE. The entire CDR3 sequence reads CASSGGGGLGGNEQFF. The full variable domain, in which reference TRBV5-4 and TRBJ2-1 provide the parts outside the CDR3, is ETGVTQSPTHLIKTRGQQVTLRCSSQSGHNTVSWYQQALGQGPQFIFQYYREEENGRGNFPPRFSGLQFPNYSSELNVNALELDDSALYLCASSGGGGLGGNEQFFGPGTRLTVL.

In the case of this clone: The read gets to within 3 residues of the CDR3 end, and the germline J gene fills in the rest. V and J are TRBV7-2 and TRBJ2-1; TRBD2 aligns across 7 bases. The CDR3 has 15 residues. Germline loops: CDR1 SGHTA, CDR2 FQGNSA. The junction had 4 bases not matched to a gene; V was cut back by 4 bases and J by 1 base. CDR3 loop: CASSSGGGSYNEQFF. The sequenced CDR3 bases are TGTGCCAGCAGCTCGGGGGGAGGGTCCTACAATGAG. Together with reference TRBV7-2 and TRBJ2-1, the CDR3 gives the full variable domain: GAGVSQSPSNKVTEKGKDVELRCDPISGHTALYWYRQSLGQGLEFLIYFQGNSAPDKSGLPSDRFSAERTGGSVSTLTIQRTQQEDSAVYLCASSSGGGSYNEQFFGPGTRLTVL.

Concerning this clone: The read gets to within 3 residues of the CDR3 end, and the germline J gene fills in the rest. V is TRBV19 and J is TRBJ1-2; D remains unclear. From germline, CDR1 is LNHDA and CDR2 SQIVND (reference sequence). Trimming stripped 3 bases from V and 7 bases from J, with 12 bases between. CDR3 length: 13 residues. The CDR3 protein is CASSIKGRGGYTF. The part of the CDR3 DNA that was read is TGTGCCAGTAGTATCAAGGGTCGGGGTGGC. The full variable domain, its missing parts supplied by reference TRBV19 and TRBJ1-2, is DGGITQSPKYLFRKEGQNVTLSCEQNLNHDAMYWYRQDPGQGLRLIYYSQIVNDFQKGDIAEGYSVSREKKESFPLTVTSAQKNPTAFYLCASSIKGRGGYTFGSGTRLTVV.

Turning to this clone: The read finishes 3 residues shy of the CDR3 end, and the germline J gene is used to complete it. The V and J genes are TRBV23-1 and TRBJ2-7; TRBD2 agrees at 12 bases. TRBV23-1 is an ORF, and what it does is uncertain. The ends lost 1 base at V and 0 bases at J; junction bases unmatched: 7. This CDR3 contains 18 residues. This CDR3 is CASSQWAEGLAGSYEQYF. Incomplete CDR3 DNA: TGCGCCAGCAGTCAATGGGCAGAGGGACTAGCGGGCTCCTACGAG.

The CDR3 spells CSAKLARATYEQYF. Partial CDR3 DNA: TGCAGTGCCAAACTAGCACGGGCCACCTACGAG. The V and J genes are TRBV20-1 and TRBJ2-7, with D perhaps matching TRBD2 (6 bases). The read terminates 3 residues before the CDR3 end, so the remaining end is supplied by the germline J gene. The CDR3 has 14 amino acids. V was clipped by 6 bases and J by 2 bases, with 17 bases between them. CDR1 DFQATT and CDR2 SNEGSKA come from the germline V gene (reference sequence).

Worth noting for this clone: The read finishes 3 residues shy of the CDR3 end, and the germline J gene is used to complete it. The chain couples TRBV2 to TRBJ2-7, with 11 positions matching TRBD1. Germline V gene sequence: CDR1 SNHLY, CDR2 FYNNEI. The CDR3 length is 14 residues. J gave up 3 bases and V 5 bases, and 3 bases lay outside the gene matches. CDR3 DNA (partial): TGTGCCAGCAGTCCCGGGACAGGGGGCTACGAG. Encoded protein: CASSPGTGGYE. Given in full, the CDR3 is CASSPGTGGYEQYF.

CDR3 region: CSAPHTGQRETQYF. The sequenced part of the CDR3 DNA is TGCAGTGCGCCTCATACGGGACAGAGGGAGACC. The chain carries TRBV20-1 and TRBJ2-5; 7 bases agree with TRBD1. The CDR3 end lies 3 residues beyond the end of the read and is filled in from the germline J gene. The CDR3 covers 14 residues. After removal of 6 bases from V and 5 bases from J, the junction contained 12 bases not matched to a gene. CDR1 and CDR2 (germline): DFQATT, SNEGSKA (reference sequence).